The 30 T cell receptor beta chains given below trace back to one sample, sequenced in a study of T cell repertoires in cytomegalovirus infection. TCRdb independently ran MiXCR on the reads; one entry per CDR3 protein. The table records approximately 170,000 distinct CDR3 sequences, about 15% of them present only once. The sequencing input was CD8+ T cells from PBMCs. The source is a human donor in good health (CMV status not recorded). Some clones in this sample may be carry-over from other donors' samples.

V and J are TRBV2 and TRBJ2-2; 11 nucleotides agree with TRBD2. The trim removed 2 bases at V and 1 base at J, leaving 9 bases unmatched. This CDR3 has 19 amino acids. Germline lookup yields CDR1 SNHLY and CDR2 FYNNEI. CDR3 in amino acids: CASSEPLAGLAVNTGELFF. CDR3 DNA: TGTGCCAGCAGTGAACCCCTGGCGGGACTAGCGGTGAACACCGGGGAGCTGTTTTTT.

V gene TRBV14 combines with J gene TRBJ2-1; 8 bases are shared with TRBD2. V was pared by 2 bases and J by 0 bases, with 3 bases of the junction left unmatched. This CDR3 has 16 residues. From germline, CDR1 is SGHDN and CDR2 FVKESK. The CDR3, as DNA: TGTGCCAGCAGCCAAATAGCGGGGAGCTCCTACAATGAGCAGTTCTTC. Protein: CASSQIAGSSYNEQFF.

This chain uses TRBV27 with TRBJ2-2, with TRBD2 matching over 15 bases. The V and J ends lost 5 bases and 5 bases, in that order; junction bases with no gene match: 6. CDR3 length equals 17 residues. Germline V gene data show CDR1 as MNHEY and CDR2 as SMNVEV (reference sequence). In DNA form, the CDR3 reads TGTGCCAGCAGTCACGGACTAGCGGGAGGGCCTACCGGGGAGCTGTTTTTT. The encoded protein is CASSHGLAGGPTGELFF.

The table lists this clonotype with many counts. A junction boundary mismatches the germline segment, possibly from a read error. This chain joins TRBV7-8 and TRBJ1-5; D unclear. CDR3 length: 13 residues. CDR1 is SGHVS, CDR2 FQNEAQ, per germline. The chain's CDR3 is CASSLAGNRPQHF. CDR3 in DNA: TGTGCCAGCAGCTTAGCAGGGAATCGGCCCCAGCATTTT.

This clonotype was observed at least ten times. The chain joins TRBV15 to TRBJ1-1; D call uncertain. The ends were cut back, 1 base at V and 1 base at J, with 4 bases in the middle. Germline V gene lookup returns CDR1 LNHNV and CDR2 YYDKDF (reference sequence). The CDR3 runs to 13 residues. This CDR3 reads CATSRVGNTEAFF. Here the CDR3 DNA reads TGTGCCACCAGCAGAGTGGGGAACACTGAAGCTTTCTTT. Combining the CDR3 with reference TRBV15 and TRBJ1-1 gives the whole variable domain DAMVIQNPRYQVTQFGKPVTLSCSQTLNHNVMYWYQQKSSQAPKLLFHYYDKDFNNEADTPDNFQSRRPNTSFCFLDIRSPGLGDTAMYLCATSRVGNTEAFFGQGTRLTVV.

This chain links TRBV7-8 with TRBJ1-5, with D tentatively TRBD1 (6 bases). CDR3 size: 17 residues. V was pared by 5 bases and J by 4 bases, with 21 bases between. Looked up from germline, CDR1 is SGHVS and CDR2 is FQNEAQ. The CDR3 protein is CASSGPVPTGGNQPQHF. CDR3 nucleotide sequence: TGTGCCAGCAGCGGCCCAGTCCCGACAGGTGGGAATCAGCCCCAGCATTTT. The whole variable domain, remainder taken from reference TRBV7-8 and TRBJ1-5, is GAGVSQSPRYKVAKRGQDVALRCDPISGHVSLFWYQQALGQGPEFLTYFQNEAQLDKSGLPSDRFFAERPEGSVSTLKIQRTQQEDSAVYLCASSGPVPTGGNQPQHFGDGTRLSIL.

This clonotype was seen more than once but under ten times. The rearrangement uses TRBV19 and TRBJ2-1, with D possibly TRBD2 on 6 matching bases. The CDR3 consists of 13 residues. Trimming shortened V by 0 bases and J by 10 bases, and 10 bases separated the two germline ends. Looked up from germline, CDR1 is LNHDA and CDR2 is SQIVND (reference sequence). The CDR3: CASSIEGGGEQFF. Here the CDR3 DNA reads TGTGCCAGTAGTATAGAGGGGGGTGGGGAGCAGTTCTTC.

This clonotype was observed a few times. The chain combines TRBV7-2 with TRBJ2-3, with D perhaps matching TRBD2 (6 bases). V was trimmed by 5 bases and J by 1 base, leaving 10 bases between them. This CDR3 has 14 residues. CDR1 is SGHTA and CDR2 is FQGNSA in the germline V gene. The CDR3 spells CASSPTSRTDTQYF. The CDR3 region has the DNA TGTGCCAGCAGCCCTACTAGCCGCACAGATACGCAGTATTTT.

CDR3 in DNA: TGTGCCACCGACGTGACTAGCGGGGATGAGCAGTTCTTC. This translates into CATDVTSGDEQFF. V gene TRBV28 combines with J gene TRBJ2-1; 11 nucleotides agree with TRBD2. The CDR3 consists of 13 residues. With 10 bases clipped from V and 8 bases from J, the junction kept 7 bases outside the gene matches. The V gene's germline CDR1 is MDHEN and CDR2 SYDVKM.

The chain couples TRBV2 to TRBJ1-2; D ambiguous. The CDR3 has 13 residues. V lost 9 bases, J lost 4 bases, and 15 bases lay in between. Germline V gene lookup returns CDR1 SNHLY and CDR2 FYNNEI. CDR3 in amino acids: CARVPETGYGYTF. The DNA of the CDR3 is TGTGCCAGGGTTCCCGAGACTGGCTATGGCTACACCTTC.

This clonotype was counted between two and nine times. V and J are TRBV6-2 or TRBV6-3 and TRBJ1-5; unclear D gene. Trimming cost V 5 bases and J 3 bases, with 11 bases left between them. Germline CDR1 and CDR2: MNHEY and SVGEGT. This CDR3 has 14 residues. Written as DNA, the CDR3 is TGTGCCAGCAGTGGAGATGGGGTCAATCAGCCCCAGCATTTT. It is translated as CASSGDGVNQPQHF.

The chain combines TRBV12-3 or TRBV12-4 with TRBJ1-1; D call uncertain. CDR3 size: 13 residues. Deletions cut 7 bases from V and 2 bases from J, with 11 bases between. DNA of the CDR3: TGTGCCAGCAAAACCGGGCCTAACACTGAAGCTTTCTTT. This translates into CASKTGPNTEAFF.

The rearrangement joins TRBV6-2 or TRBV6-3 to TRBJ2-1; no clear D. This CDR3 is 13 amino acids long. Germline V gives CDR1 MNHEY, CDR2 SVGEGT. V lost 7 bases and J lost 7, with 14 bases in between. CDR3 loop: CASTGPGGNEQFF. The DNA of the CDR3 is TGTGCCAGCACCGGGCCAGGTGGAAATGAGCAGTTCTTC.

In this sample, this clonotype turned up a few times. The chain has TRBV7-8 and TRBJ2-5, with TRBD1 matching 7 bases. The germline V gene encodes CDR1 SGHVS and CDR2 FQNEAQ. V was pared by 5 bases and J by 5 bases, with 8 bases of the junction left unmatched. CDR3 length: 14 amino acids. The CDR3 loop reads CASSPAQGRETQYF. The CDR3 bases are TGTGCCAGCAGCCCGGCACAGGGGCGGGAGACCCAGTACTTC.

V and J are TRBV6-2 or TRBV6-3 and TRBJ2-7; unclear D gene. The V gene lost 2 bases and the J gene lost 9 bases, with 14 bases spanning the gap. Germline V CDR1 and CDR2: MNHEY, SVGEGT. The CDR3 has 13 amino acids. CDR3 DNA sequence: TGTGCCAGCAGTTACGGCAGAGATAAAGGGCAGTACTTC. Translation gives CASSYGRDKGQYF.

The chain has TRBV6-2 or TRBV6-3 and TRBJ2-7; perhaps TRBD2 as D (5 bases). V was pared by 0 bases and J by 5 bases, with 8 bases between. There are 13 residues in the CDR3. Per germline, CDR1 MNHEY and CDR2 SVGEGT. The CDR3 loop is CASSYSGVNEQYF. CDR3 nucleotides: TGTGCCAGCAGTTACTCCGGGGTTAACGAGCAGTACTTC.

This chain connects TRBV29-1 to TRBJ1-1, with no clear D. Germline V gene lookup returns CDR1 SQVTM and CDR2 ANQGSEA. CDR3 length: 11 amino acids. V was shortened by 7 bases and J by 2 bases, with 8 bases between the two germline ends. The CDR3 reads CSAGKNTEAFF. In nucleotides, the CDR3 is TGCAGCGCCGGCAAAAACACTGAAGCTTTCTTT.

The table lists this clonotype with many counts. The chain recombines TRBV7-2 with TRBJ2-7; D remains ambiguous. The CDR3 is 15 amino acids. Trimming cost V 3 bases and J 6 bases, with 18 bases left between them. Germline values: CDR1 SGHTA, CDR2 FQGNSA. Written as DNA, the CDR3 is TGTGCCAGCAGCTTTTCGGTCGCGTACTTCCTCGAGCAGTACTTC. Its protein is CASSFSVAYFLEQYF.

This clonotype came up a few times. This sequence joins TRBV7-3 and TRBJ2-1, with 9 bases matching TRBD2. From germline, CDR1 is SGHTA and CDR2 FQGTGA. With V trimmed by 8 bases and J by 5 bases, 10 bases remained unmatched. The length of the CDR3 is 15 residues. CDR3 nucleotide sequence: TGTGCCAGCCGCCATTGGACTAGCGTTCACAATGAGCAGTTCTTC. Amino acids: CASRHWTSVHNEQFF.

This CDR3 reads CASSSGQDHTDTQYF. The CDR3 coding sequence is TGTGCCAGCAGCTCGGGACAGGACCACACAGATACGCAGTATTTT. The J gene is TRBJ2-3, the V gene TRBV7-1, with 8 bases that match TRBD1. TRBV7-1 is identified as an open reading frame with a role that is uncertain. V was clipped by 3 bases and J by 2 bases; unmatched bases: 4. CDR3 size: 15 residues.

A few counts support this clonotype. The chain employs TRBV28 and TRBJ2-3; TRBD2 agrees at 12 bases. CDR3 size: 16 residues. Germline V gene data show CDR1 as MDHEN and CDR2 as SYDVKM. Germline trimming cut 3 bases from V and 3 bases from J; bases unmatched to any gene: 4. CDR3 in amino acids: CASSLPSGRATDTQYF. As DNA, the CDR3 is TGTGCCAGCAGTTTGCCTAGCGGGAGGGCTACAGATACGCAGTATTTT.

The sample holds a few counts of this clonotype. DNA of the CDR3: TGTGCCAGCAGCTCCGGCAGCGGGGGTCCGTACGAGCAGTACTTC. This encodes CASSSGSGGPYEQYF. V gene TRBV5-4 combines with J gene TRBJ2-7; 8 nucleotides align to TRBD2. With 3 bases clipped from V and 4 bases from J, the junction kept 9 bases outside the gene matches. Per the germline V gene, CDR1 is SGHNT and CDR2 is YYREEE (reference sequence). There are 15 residues in the CDR3.

The chain is built from TRBV12-3 or TRBV12-4 and TRBJ1-1; 7 nucleotides agree with TRBD1. The CDR3 is 15 amino acids. Trimming removed 2 bases from V and 5 bases from J; junction bases left unmatched: 8. Here the CDR3 reads CASSLSFRGGTEAFF. The CDR3 DNA reads as TGTGCCAGCAGTTTAAGCTTCAGGGGGGGTACTGAAGCTTTCTTT.

The V and J genes are TRBV28 and TRBJ1-6; 8 bases map to TRBD1. Germline V lookup: CDR1 MDHEN, CDR2 SYDVKM. The ends lost 5 bases at V and 7 bases at J; junction bases unmatched: 7. The CDR3 is made up of 15 amino acids. The CDR3 DNA sequence: TGTGCCAGCAGTCCGCGGACAGGGAGGAATTCACCCCTCCACTTT. It translates to CASSPRTGRNSPLHF.

This clonotype was detected a few times. The V gene is TRBV6-2 or TRBV6-3, the J gene TRBJ1-1; D remains unclear. V lost 0 bases, J lost 4 bases, and 15 bases lay in between. This CDR3 region has 16 residues. CDR1 MNHEY and CDR2 SVGEGT come from the germline V gene. The CDR3 is CASSYSEFGPGTEAFF. In DNA, the CDR3 is TGTGCCAGCAGTTACTCTGAGTTCGGTCCGGGCACTGAAGCTTTCTTT.

Only a few counts were recorded for this clonotype. V usage is TRBV11-2 and J usage is TRBJ1-4, with D tentatively TRBD1 (5 bases). V lost 4 bases and J lost 8, with 14 bases in between. CDR1 is SGHAT, CDR2 FQNNGV, per germline. The length of the CDR3 is 14 residues. CDR3 nucleotides: TGTGCCAGCAGCTCCCCTAGGGGAGAGGAAAAACTGTTTTTT. It is translated as CASSSPRGEEKLFF.

In its sample, this clonotype was seen a few times. This sequence joins TRBV6-5 and TRBJ2-2; no clear D gene. The CDR3 consists of 14 residues. Trimming took 3 bases from V and 1 from J, leaving 6 bases between them. CDR1 is MNHEY, CDR2 SVGAGI, per germline. The DNA of the CDR3 is TGTGCCAGCAGTTATACAGAGAACACCGGGGAGCTGTTTTTT. This codes for CASSYTENTGELFF.

This clonotype came up a few times. The chain recombines TRBV7-9 with TRBJ1-1; perhaps TRBD1 as D (5 bases). The germline gives CDR1 SEHNR, CDR2 FQNEAQ (reference sequence). V lost 11 bases, J lost 2 bases, and 18 bases lay in between. The CDR3 extends over 14 amino acids. The CDR3 DNA follows: TGTGCCGGGGAGACAGCCAAACTTAACACTGAAGCTTTCTTT. Amino acid sequence: CAGETAKLNTEAFF.

This chain connects TRBV6-2 or TRBV6-3 to TRBJ2-1, with a weak D call TRBD2 (6 bases). Germline V CDR1 and CDR2: MNHEY, SVGEGT. V was shortened by 7 bases and J by 4 bases, with 20 bases between the two germline ends. The CDR3 sequence is 16 residues long. The CDR3 region is CASTALSRDSYNEQFF. In DNA form, the CDR3 reads TGTGCCAGCACCGCTCTCTCCCGGGACTCTTACAATGAGCAGTTCTTC.

The J gene is TRBJ1-1, the V gene TRBV6-6; D possibly corresponds to TRBD1 (6 bases). The germline CDR1 and CDR2 sequences are MNHNY and SVGAGI (reference sequence). V lost 0 bases, J lost 4 bases, and 12 bases lay in between. The CDR3 is 15 residues long. The CDR3 is CASSYSRGGSTEAFF. The CDR3 coding sequence is TGTGCCAGCAGTTACTCGAGAGGGGGTTCCACTGAAGCTTTCTTT.